A selection of T cell receptor beta chains follows, all from one sample in a study of T cells in Graves' hyperthyroidism and ophthalmopathy. One entry per CDR3 protein results from TCRdb running MiXCR on the multiplex PCR reads. The table includes roughly 110,000 distinct CDR3 sequences, more than 15% detected once. Specimen: blood. All receptors derive from a woman in her fifties or sixties with Graves' hyperthyroidism. The CDR3 runs from the conserved cysteine through the conserved F or W. The order of the fields is D gene, clone size, V gene, J gene, CDR3 DNA, CDR3 protein. D genes are given only for firm matches. Some rows mark clone size as missing; the rest say once, few, many or name a class of expanded clone.

.	many	TRBV5-1	TRBJ2-7	TGCGCCAGCAGCTCGGACTACAACTCCTACGAGCAGTACTTC	CASSSDYNSYEQYF
.	many	TRBV20-1	TRBJ1-3	TGCAGTGCTCGCATCTCTGGAAACACCATATATTTT	CSARISGNTIYF
.	.	TRBV11-2	TRBJ2-5	TGTGCCAGCAGCAGGACAGCTGGGGAGACCCAGTACTTC	CASSRTAGETQYF
TRBD2	.	TRBV7-2	TRBJ2-5	TGTGCCAGCAGCTTAGGCAAGACTAGCGGGACCCCCCAAGAGACCCAGTACTTC	CASSLGKTSGTPQETQYF
.	once	TRBV4-2	TRBJ2-5	TGTGCCAGCAGCCAAGGTGTCCAAGAGACCCAGTACTTC	CASSQGVQETQYF
TRBD1	.	TRBV28	TRBJ2-7	TGTGCCAGCAGCCTAGGGGGCAGGGGGCTCTACGAGCAGTACTTC	CASSLGGRGLYEQYF
.	many	TRBV6-1	TRBJ1-4	TGTGCCAGCAACCGACCGGGCCCTTGGGAGGAAAAACTGTTTTTT	CASNRPGPWEEKLFF
.	many	TRBV10-3	TRBJ2-3	TGTGCCATCAGTGAAACGGAATTAGACCCGTATAGCGGCCTAACGCAGTATTTT	CAISETELDPYSGLTQYF
.	many	TRBV6-1	TRBJ2-4	TGTGCCAGCAGTCAACCAACATGGACCAAAAACATTCAGTACTTC	CASSQPTWTKNIQYF
TRBD1	many	TRBV6-6	TRBJ2-1	TGTGCCAGCAGTTACGGACAGGGATCCTACAATGAGCAGTTCTTC	CASSYGQGSYNEQFF
TRBD1	many	TRBV7-9	TRBJ2-7	TGTGCCAGCAGCTTAGGCGAGCGCAGACAGGGGGCACCGTATCGAGGCTACGAGCAGTACTTC	CASSLGERRQGAPYRGYEQYF
.	many	TRBV20-1	TRBJ2-7	TGCAGTGCTGGACAGTCCTCCTACGAGCAGTACTTC	CSAGQSSYEQYF
TRBD2	many	TRBV4-2	TRBJ2-1	TGTGCCAGCAGCTTATTAGCGGGTGAGCAGTTCTTC	CASSLLAGEQFF
TRBD2	.	TRBV20-1	TRBJ2-2	TGCAGTGCTAGTTCTTGGCGGGAGGGGGGGACCGGGGAGCTGTTTTTT	CSASSWREGGTGELFF
.	.	TRBV3-1	TRBJ1-1	TGTGCCAGCACCCCTACTAGGACAGTGAACACTGAAGCTTTCTTT	CASTPTRTVNTEAFF
.	many	TRBV5-1	TRBJ1-4	TGCGCCAGCAGCTTCACCCCAGGGGCTAATGAAAAACTGTTTTTT	CASSFTPGANEKLFF
.	.	TRBV2	TRBJ1-1	TGTGCCAGCAGTGACAGGACGGACACTGAAGCTTTCTTT	CASSDRTDTEAFF
.	many	TRBV6-1	TRBJ1-1	TGTGCCAGCAGTATCCGACAGCTTGAAGCTTTCTTT	CASSIRQLEAFF
.	few	TRBV7-9	TRBJ1-6	TGTGCCAGCAGCTTAGAGGATGCCGATAATTCACCCCTCCACTTT	CASSLEDADNSPLHF
.	many	TRBV28	TRBJ2-7	TGTGCCGGTATGGGGGAACCCTACGAGCAGTACTTC	CAGMGEPYEQYF
.	many	TRBV3-1	TRBJ2-7	TGTGCCAGCAGCCCCGATGCCTACGAGCAGTACTTC	CASSPDAYEQYF
.	many	TRBV4-2	TRBJ2-3	TGTGCCAGCAGAGTGTCTCTACCCACAGATACGCAGTATTTT	CASRVSLPTDTQYF
.	many	TRBV20-1	TRBJ2-3	TGCAGTGCTTCCCTTCGGGATTATTCAGATACGCAGTATTTT	CSASLRDYSDTQYF
TRBD1	once	TRBV6-1	TRBJ2-5	TGTGCCAGCAGCACCGGGACAGGGGATTATACCCAGTACTTC	CASSTGTGDYTQYF
.	many	TRBV5-1	TRBJ1-2	TGCGCCAGCAGCCCAGACCCGAATGGCGGGGTCTGGACCTTC	CASSPDPNGGVWTF
.	many	TRBV20-1	TRBJ2-1	TGCAGTGCTCCGCCCCTATCGGGAGAGAGCGATGAGCAGTTCTTC	CSAPPLSGESDEQFF
TRBD2	many	TRBV20-1	TRBJ2-2	TGCAGTGCTAGAAAACTAGCGGGAGGTGACACCGGGGAGCTGTTTTTT	CSARKLAGGDTGELFF
TRBD2	many	TRBV5-1	TRBJ2-2	TGCGCCAGCAGCTTGCGGGAGGGTACCGGGGAGCTGTTTTTT	CASSLREGTGELFF
.	many	TRBV28	TRBJ1-1	TGTGCCAGCAGTTTAATGGGAGGGGCTGAAGCTTTCTTT	CASSLMGGAEAFF
.	many	TRBV7-2	TRBJ2-1	TGTGCCAGCAGCTCCCCGTATACCCTCAATGAGCAGTTCTTC	CASSSPYTLNEQFF
.	many	TRBV29-1	TRBJ2-5	TGCAGCGTTGAATGGGCAGGGGGGGAGACCCAGTACTTC	CSVEWAGGETQYF
.	.	TRBV6-4	TRBJ2-3	TGTGCCAGCAGTGACCGGGTTACAGATACGCAGTATTTT	CASSDRVTDTQYF
.	many	TRBV28	TRBJ2-5	TGTGCCAGCAGTCTGGGCAAGAGCTTCGGGACCCAGTACTTC	CASSLGKSFGTQYF
TRBD2	many	TRBV7-2	TRBJ2-1	TGTGCCAGCAGCTTACTAGCGGGAAAGGACAATGAGCAGTTCTTC	CASSLLAGKDNEQFF
.	many	TRBV3-1	TRBJ2-2	TGTGCCAGCAGCCGTATGTCTCCAAGTACGAACACCGGGGAGCTGTTTTTT	CASSRMSPSTNTGELFF
TRBD1	many	TRBV19	TRBJ1-1	TGTGCCAGTAGCGGGACAGGGATCACTGAAGCTTTCTTT	CASSGTGITEAFF
.	many	TRBV20-1	TRBJ2-1	TGCAGTGCTAGAAATTGGGCAGCAATCTCCTACAATGAGCAGTTCTTC	CSARNWAAISYNEQFF
.	many	TRBV18	TRBJ2-3	TGTGCCAGCTCACCGCCTTGGGGGTCCTCCACAGATACGCAGTATTTT	CASSPPWGSSTDTQYF
TRBD1	many	TRBV20-1	TRBJ1-5	TGCAGTGCCCGGGACAGGGATATTGAGCCCCAGCATTTT	CSARDRDIEPQHF
TRBD1	.	TRBV3-1	TRBJ1-1	TGTGCCAGCAGCCAACCCGGGACAGGGTATCCTGAAGCTTTCTTT	CASSQPGTGYPEAFF